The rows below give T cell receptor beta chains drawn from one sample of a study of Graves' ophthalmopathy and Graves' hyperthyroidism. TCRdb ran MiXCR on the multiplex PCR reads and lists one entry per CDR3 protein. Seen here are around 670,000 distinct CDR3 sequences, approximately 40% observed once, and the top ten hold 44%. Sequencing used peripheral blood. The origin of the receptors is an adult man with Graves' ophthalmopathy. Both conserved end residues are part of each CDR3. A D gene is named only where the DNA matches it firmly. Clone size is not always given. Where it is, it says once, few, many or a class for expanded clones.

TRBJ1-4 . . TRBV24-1 TGTGCCACCAAAAAAAAAAGCATTTCAACTAATGAAAAACTGTTTTTT CATKKKSISTNEKLFF
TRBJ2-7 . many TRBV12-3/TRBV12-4 TGTGCCAGCAGCCCGGGAACAACTATCGAGCAGTACTTC CASSPGTTIEQYF
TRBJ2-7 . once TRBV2 TGTGCCAGCAGTTACTTACACCGCTCGCAGGGGTACGAGCAGTACTTC CASSYLHRSQGYEQYF
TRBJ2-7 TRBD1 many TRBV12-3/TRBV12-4 TGTGCCAGCAGCCGCGACAGGGACGAGCAGTACTTC CASSRDRDEQYF
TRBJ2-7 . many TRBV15 TGTGCCACCAGCAGAGATAGTCTAGCGACCGAGCAGTACTTC CATSRDSLATEQYF
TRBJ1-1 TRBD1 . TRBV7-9 TGTGCCAGCAGCCCACAGGGGGGGATGAACACTGAAGCTTTCTTT CASSPQGGMNTEAFF
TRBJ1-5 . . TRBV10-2 TGCGCCAGCAGTGAGTCGGACCAGCCCCAGCATTTT CASSESDQPQHF
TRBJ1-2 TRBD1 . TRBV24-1 TGTGCCACCAGCGCCGGGACAGGGGAGGGCTACACCTTC CATSAGTGEGYTF
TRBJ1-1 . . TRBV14 TGTGCCAGCAGCCAAGTTACCGCCGGGCTTTACGTAGTGAACACTGAAGCTTTCTTT CASSQVTAGLYVVNTEAFF
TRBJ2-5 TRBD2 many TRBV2 TGTGCCAGCCGGAAGACTAGCGGGGGCCAAGAGACCCAGTACTTC CASRKTSGGQETQYF